This T cell receptor (beta chain) was recovered during a study of T cell changes during pregnancy in multiple sclerosis. V lost 5 bases, J lost 7 bases, and 7 bases stayed unmatched. The CDR3 extends over 14 amino acids. Germline CDR1 reads MRHNA; CDR2 reads SNTAGT. The sample holds a few counts of this clone. The table came from immunoSEQ multiplex PCR; TCRdb's copy has only in-frame clones and leaves some out. The repertoire holds more than 15,000 clones, with almost 85% as singletons. This sequence was found in a female donor in good health, enrolled as a control in a pregnancy study. Material: CD8+ T cells from peripheral blood mononuclear cells, obtained in the third trimester of pregnancy. The chain joins TRBV6-4 to TRBJ2-2, with 7 bases matching TRBD1. CDR3 protein: CASSPTGDGGELFF. The CDR3 region has the DNA TGTGCCAGCAGTCCCACAGGGGACGGCGGGGAGCTGTTTTTT.